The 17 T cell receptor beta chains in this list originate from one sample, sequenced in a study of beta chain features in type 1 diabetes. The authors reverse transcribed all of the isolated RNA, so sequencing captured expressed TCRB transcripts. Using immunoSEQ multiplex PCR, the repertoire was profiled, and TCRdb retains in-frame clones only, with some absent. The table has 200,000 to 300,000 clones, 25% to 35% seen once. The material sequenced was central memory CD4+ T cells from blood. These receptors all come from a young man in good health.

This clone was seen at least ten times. The CDR3 reads CASSQEWAGETQYF. The CDR3 region has the DNA TGCGCCAGCAGCCAAGAGTGGGCGGGGGAGACCCAGTACTTC. The chain joins TRBV4-3 to TRBJ2-5; perhaps TRBD2 as D (6 bases). This CDR3 contains 14 residues. The germline CDR1 and CDR2 sequences are LGHNA and YSLEER. V lost 0 bases and J lost 5, with 10 bases in between.

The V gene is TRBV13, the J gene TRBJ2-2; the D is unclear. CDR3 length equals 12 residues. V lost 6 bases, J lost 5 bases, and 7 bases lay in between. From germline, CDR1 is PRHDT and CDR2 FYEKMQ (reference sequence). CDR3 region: CASRRETGELFF. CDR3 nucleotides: TGTGCCAGCAGGCGTGAGACCGGGGAGCTGTTTTTT.

The DNA for the CDR3 is TGCAGTGCTAGTAAGGGGCACGAGCAGTACTTC. Amino acid sequence: CSASKGHEQYF. This chain connects TRBV20-1 to TRBJ2-7, with a possible D match to TRBD1 (5 bases). Germline-derived CDR1 and CDR2 are DFQATT and SNEGSKA (reference sequence). The CDR3 is 11 amino acids. V was shortened by 3 bases and J by 5 bases, with 8 bases between the two germline ends.

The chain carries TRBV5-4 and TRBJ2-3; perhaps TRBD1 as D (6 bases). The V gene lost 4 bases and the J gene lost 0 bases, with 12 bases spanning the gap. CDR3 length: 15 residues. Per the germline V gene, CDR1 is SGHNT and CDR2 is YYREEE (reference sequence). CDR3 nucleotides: TGTGCCAGCAGCCCACAGGGCCTGAGCACAGATACGCAGTATTTT. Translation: CASSPQGLSTDTQYF. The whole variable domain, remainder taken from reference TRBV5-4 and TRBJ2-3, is ETGVTQSPTHLIKTRGQQVTLRCSSQSGHNTVSWYQQALGQGPQFIFQYYREEENGRGNFPPRFSGLQFPNYSSELNVNALELDDSALYLCASSPQGLSTDTQYFGPGTRLTVL.

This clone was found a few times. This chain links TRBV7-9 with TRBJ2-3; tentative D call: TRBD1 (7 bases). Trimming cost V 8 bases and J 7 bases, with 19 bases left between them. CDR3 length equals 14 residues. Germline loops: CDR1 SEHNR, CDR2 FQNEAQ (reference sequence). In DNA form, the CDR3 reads TGTGCCAGCCGGACAGGACTATCCACTCATACGCAGTATTTT. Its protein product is CASRTGLSTHTQYF.

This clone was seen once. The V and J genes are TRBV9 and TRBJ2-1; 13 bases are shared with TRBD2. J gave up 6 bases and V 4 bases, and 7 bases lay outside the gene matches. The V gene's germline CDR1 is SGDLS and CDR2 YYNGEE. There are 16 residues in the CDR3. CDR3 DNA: TGTGCCAGCAGCCCACACACTAGCGGGAGGGTCAATGAGCAGTTCTTC. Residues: CASSPHTSGRVNEQFF.

The CDR3: CASSTLRGHEQYF. The CDR3, as DNA: TGTGCCAGCAGCACCCTTAGGGGTCACGAGCAGTACTTC. The chain employs TRBV7-2 and TRBJ2-7, with a tentative D call TRBD1 (5 bases). CDR1 SGHTA and CDR2 FQGNSA come from the germline V gene. Trimming stripped 5 bases from V and 5 bases from J, with 13 bases between. The CDR3 has 13 amino acids.

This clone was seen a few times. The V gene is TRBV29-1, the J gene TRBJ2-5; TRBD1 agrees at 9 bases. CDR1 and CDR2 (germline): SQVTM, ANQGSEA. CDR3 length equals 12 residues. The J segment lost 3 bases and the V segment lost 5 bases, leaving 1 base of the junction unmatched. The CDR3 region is CSVRQGEETQYF. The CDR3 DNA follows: TGCAGCGTTCGACAGGGGGAAGAGACCCAGTACTTC.

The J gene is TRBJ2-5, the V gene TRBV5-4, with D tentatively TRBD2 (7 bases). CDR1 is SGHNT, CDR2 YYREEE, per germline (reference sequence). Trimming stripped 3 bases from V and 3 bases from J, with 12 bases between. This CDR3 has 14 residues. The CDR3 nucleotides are TGTGCCAGCAGCTCTCGGGGGGCCAAAGAGACCCAGTACTTC. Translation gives CASSSRGAKETQYF. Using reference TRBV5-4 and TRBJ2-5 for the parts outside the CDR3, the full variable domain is ETGVTQSPTHLIKTRGQQVTLRCSSQSGHNTVSWYQQALGQGPQFIFQYYREEENGRGNFPPRFSGLQFPNYSSELNVNALELDDSALYLCASSSRGAKETQYFGPGTRLLVL.

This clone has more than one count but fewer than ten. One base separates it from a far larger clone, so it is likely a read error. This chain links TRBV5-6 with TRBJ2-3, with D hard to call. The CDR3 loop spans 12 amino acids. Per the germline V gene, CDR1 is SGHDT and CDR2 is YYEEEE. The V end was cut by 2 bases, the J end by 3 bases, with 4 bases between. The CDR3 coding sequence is TGTGCCAGCAGCTTTAGGACAGATACGCAGTATTTT. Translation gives CASSFRTDTQYF.

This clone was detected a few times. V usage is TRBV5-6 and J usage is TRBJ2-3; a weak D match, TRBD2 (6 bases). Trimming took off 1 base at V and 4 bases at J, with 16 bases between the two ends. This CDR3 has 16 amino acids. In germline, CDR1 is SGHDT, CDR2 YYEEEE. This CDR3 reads CASSLTLSAGADTQYF. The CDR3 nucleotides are TGTGCCAGCAGCTTGACCTTATCAGCGGGTGCAGATACGCAGTATTTT.

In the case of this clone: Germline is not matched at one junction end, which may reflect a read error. CDR3 protein: CARSTSIGGRGAKNIQYF. The CDR3 bases are TGTGCCCGCAGTACCTCGATAGGGGGGCGCGGTGCCAAAAACATTCAGTACTTC. The rearrangement uses TRBV2 and TRBJ2-4, with D perhaps given as TRBD1 or TRBD2 (6 bases each). Germline lookup yields CDR1 SNHLY and CDR2 FYNNEI. This CDR3 is built from 18 residues.

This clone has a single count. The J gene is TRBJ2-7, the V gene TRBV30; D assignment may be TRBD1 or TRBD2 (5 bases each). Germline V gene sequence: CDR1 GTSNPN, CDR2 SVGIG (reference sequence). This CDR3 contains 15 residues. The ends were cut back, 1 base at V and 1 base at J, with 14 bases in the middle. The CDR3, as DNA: TGTGCCTGGAGTGCTTCCGGGACGTTTTCCTACGAGCAGTACTTC. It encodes CAWSASGTFSYEQYF.

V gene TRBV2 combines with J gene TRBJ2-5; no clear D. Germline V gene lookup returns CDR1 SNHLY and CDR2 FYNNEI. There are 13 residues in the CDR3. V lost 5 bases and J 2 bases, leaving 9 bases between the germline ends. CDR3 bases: TGTGCCAGCAGTTCCGCCAGACAAGAGACCCAGTACTTC. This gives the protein CASSSARQETQYF.

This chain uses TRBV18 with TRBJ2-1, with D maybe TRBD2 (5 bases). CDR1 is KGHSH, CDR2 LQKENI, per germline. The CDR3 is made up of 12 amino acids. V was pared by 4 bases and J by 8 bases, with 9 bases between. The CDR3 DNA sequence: TGTGCCAGCTCACGCTACGGGGATGAGCAGTTCTTC. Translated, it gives CASSRYGDEQFF.

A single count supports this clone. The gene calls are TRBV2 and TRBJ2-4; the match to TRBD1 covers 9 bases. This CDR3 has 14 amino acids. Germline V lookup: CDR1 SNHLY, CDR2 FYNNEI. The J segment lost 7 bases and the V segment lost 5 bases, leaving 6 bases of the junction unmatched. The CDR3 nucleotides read TGTGCCAGCAGTCTTGGGACAGGGAGCAACATTCAGTACTTC. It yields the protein CASSLGTGSNIQYF. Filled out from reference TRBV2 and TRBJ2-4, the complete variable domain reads EPEVTQTPSHQVTQMGQEVILRCVPISNHLYFYWYRQILGQKVEFLVSFYNNEISEKSEIFDDQFSVERPDGSNFTLKIRSTKLEDSAMYFCASSLGTGSNIQYFGAGTRLSVL.

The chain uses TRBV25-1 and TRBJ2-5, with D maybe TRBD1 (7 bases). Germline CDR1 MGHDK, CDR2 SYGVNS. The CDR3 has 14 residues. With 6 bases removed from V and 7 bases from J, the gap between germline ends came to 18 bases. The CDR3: CASRGGQAKGTQYF. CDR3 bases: TGTGCCAGCAGGGGAGGACAGGCTAAGGGGACCCAGTACTTC.